This entry lists 10 T cell receptor beta chains sequenced from one sample in a study of blood T cell repertoires in COVID-19. Produced via immunoSEQ multiplex PCR; TCRdb's table is partial and in-frame only. The table includes a few hundred thousand clones, 80% to 85% detected once. Sequencing was carried out using PBMCs or T cells enriched from blood (not recorded which). The receptor source for this set is a woman aged 45-65 years who had recovered from COVID-19.

V is TRBV7-9 and J is TRBJ2-7; 10 nucleotides match TRBD1. Germline-derived CDR1 and CDR2 are SEHNR and FQNEAQ (reference sequence). This CDR3 contains 15 residues. Losses at the gene ends were 5 bases for V and 0 bases for J; bases not matched to a gene: 4. DNA for the CDR3: TGTGCCAGCAGCGGGGACAGGGGTCCCTCCTACGAGCAGTACTTC. As protein: CASSGDRGPSYEQYF.

The CDR3 loop is CSATPGAEAFF. The CDR3 region has the DNA TGCAGTGCTACCCCGGGGGCTGAAGCTTTCTTT. The chain is built from TRBV20-1 and TRBJ1-1; D is possibly TRBD1 (5 bases). Germline V gene lookup returns CDR1 DFQATT and CDR2 SNEGSKA (reference sequence). Trimming pared 4 bases from V and 6 bases from J, leaving 9 bases between. This CDR3 has 11 residues.

To note about this clone: Its ends do not fully match the called genes, so a read error is possible. J is TRBJ1-1 and V is TRBV14; 8 nucleotides line up with TRBD1. This CDR3 region has 15 residues. Germline CDR1 reads SGHDN; CDR2 reads FVKESK. DNA for the CDR3: TGTGCTAGCAGCCAAGAAGACAGGGGGAACACTGAAGCTTTCTTT. It specifies CASSQEDRGNTEAFF.

V is TRBV7-9 and J is TRBJ1-4; TRBD1 is a possible D gene (5 bases). Trimming stripped 3 bases from V and 1 base from J, with 15 bases between. CDR3 length: 17 residues. Germline V gives CDR1 SEHNR, CDR2 FQNEAQ (reference sequence). CDR3 sequence (DNA): TGTGCCAGCAGCTTGGGGCAGGGCGGTGGAACTAATGAAAAACTGTTTTTT. Its translation: CASSLGQGGGTNEKLFF. The full variable domain, its missing parts supplied by reference TRBV7-9 and TRBJ1-4, is DTGVSQNPRHKITKRGQNVTFRCDPISEHNRLYWYRQTLGQGPEFLTYFQNEAQLEKSRLLSDRFSAERPKGSFSTLEIQRTEQGDSAMYLCASSLGQGGGTNEKLFFGSGTQLSVL.

J is TRBJ1-1 and V is TRBV9; no clear D. Germline V gene data show CDR1 as SGDLS and CDR2 as YYNGEE. Trimming pared 3 bases from V and 6 bases from J, leaving 24 bases between. CDR3 length equals 17 residues. CDR3 coding DNA: TGTGCCAGCAGCGCCGGTGAAGGGAGACCCGGGTACGCTGAAGCTTTCTTT. Translated: CASSAGEGRPGYAEAFF.

V is TRBV3-1 (or the pseudogene TRBV3-2) and J is TRBJ1-1; D is ambiguous. Trimming cost V 6 bases and J 0 bases, with 11 bases left between them. CDR1 and CDR2 from the germline V gene are LGHDT and YNNKEL (reference sequence). This CDR3 comprises 14 residues. CDR3: CASSQRELNTEAFF. The CDR3, as DNA: TGTGCCAGCAGTCAGAGGGAGCTGAACACTGAAGCTTTCTTT.

The CDR3 coding sequence is TGCGCCAGCAGCCTACAGGGGGCTAGCAATCAGCCCCAGCATTTT. Translating it yields CASSLQGASNQPQHF. The V call is TRBV5-1, the J call TRBJ1-5, with 9 bases lining up with TRBD1. V was clipped by 4 bases and J by 0 bases; unmatched bases: 2. Per the germline V gene, CDR1 is SGHRS and CDR2 is YFSETQ. CDR3 length: 15 residues.

For this clone: In the same sample, other DNA sequences code for this CDR3. The genes are TRBV14 and TRBJ1-1; D may be TRBD1 (6 bases). Trimming shortened V by 0 bases and J by 4 bases, and 9 bases separated the two germline ends. Germline CDR1 and CDR2: SGHDN and FVKESK. There are 14 residues in the CDR3. This CDR3 is CASSQDLGGTEAFF. The DNA of the CDR3 is TGTGCCAGCAGCCAAGATTTAGGGGGCACTGAAGCTTTCTTT.

J is TRBJ1-5 and V is TRBV5-5; weak D call: TRBD1 (5 bases). Trimming stripped 4 bases from V and 5 bases from J, with 16 bases between. Germline CDR1 reads SGHKS; CDR2 reads YYEKEE (reference sequence). The CDR3 sequence is 15 residues long. The CDR3 nucleotides are TGTGCCAGCAGCCCGTGGGGGGGATCGGATCAGCCCCAGCATTTT. This encodes CASSPWGGSDQPQHF.

The V and J genes are TRBV11-3 and TRBJ1-1; D is ambiguous. The V and J ends lost 5 bases and 0 bases respectively, with 16 bases between them. The germline gives CDR1 SGHNT, CDR2 YENEEA. The CDR3 is 16 residues long. CDR3 bases: TGTGCCAGCAGCGGTTCGGGTGATAGATTGAACACTGAAGCTTTCTTT. Protein sequence: CASSGSGDRLNTEAFF.